Sequencing of this T cell receptor (beta chain) was carried out in a study of blood T cells in healthy people across ages (dated by TCRdb to 2013 to 2016). Context from the whole study: In model experiments, template switching captured about one uniquely barcoded TCR beta cDNA molecule for every two T cells. Age-related changes in TCR beta repertoire diversity were measured in the study by deep sequencing normalized with unique cDNA molecular identifiers. Donors were grouped into four age groups: young (average roughly 16 years), middle-aged (39), aged (about 60) and long-lived (around 82). The study analyzed two additional independent replicas of 1 million unique cDNA reads from the same blood draw for two donors, one aged 18 to 30 and one aged 80 or older.

From a lookup of the germline V gene (reference sequence), CDR1 and CDR2 are DFQATT and SNEGSKA. V loses 3 bases, J loses 4 bases, and the germline ends lie 10 bases apart. Including cysteine and phenylalanine, the CDR3 has 13 amino acids. This entry keeps only the CDR3 DNA: 39 bases, framed from base 1. Systemically healthy Caucasian individuals from Russia, approximately 39 in total and aged about 6 to 95 years, were included as donors. Each donor gave roughly 11 milliliters of peripheral blood, drawn into EDTA-treated Vacutainer tubes. Ficoll-Paque density-gradient centrifugation was used to isolate PBMCs, with at least 6.5 million per sample. Trizol reagent was used to extract total RNA from the PBMCs, yielding at least 5 micrograms per sample. Naive CD45RAhigh/CD27high T cell percentages were measured by flow cytometry on a PBMC aliquot from every donor. The method behind the library was 5' RACE. The instrument given in TCRdb is Illumina HiSeq 2500. The second PCR ran for roughly 7 to 12 cycles and used a J-beta primer mix along with a sample-barcoded 5' primer. Each TCR beta cDNA molecule received a unique molecular identifier from a template-switch 5' adaptor carrying 12 random nucleotides. Each sample yielded at least 2.5 million CDR3-containing paired-end reads. First-strand cDNA was synthesized from all RNA with the Mint cDNA synthesis kit, primed by a TRBC-specific oligonucleotide. Following uracil-DNA glycosylase treatment, a first 18-cycle PCR with universal primers M1SS and BC2_uni_R was performed on all cDNA. The original methods were these. For normalization, 1 million high-quality reads were randomly selected from each sample, with every read carrying a distinct molecular identifier. Reads sharing molecular identifiers were discarded rather than binned into consensus sequences. MiTCR, with a Q25 quality threshold and the strictest error-elimination algorithm, was used for CDR3 identification, clonotype clustering and error correction. Lower-bound total TCR beta diversity was estimated with a nonparametric unseen species model using Euler transformation. The public reads were reanalyzed by TCRdb: fastp trimming at Q25, MiXCR alignment, in-frame beta chains only. CDR3 protein duplicates are merged, each entry listing the most common genes and DNA. TCRdb's processing, not the authors' own work, is the source of the V and J calls. This sample is represented by about 800,000 distinct CDR3 sequences; about 25% of them were singletons. More than 3% of the sample lies in the top ten.

This clonotype was observed a few times. Its antigen remains unidentified. Base qualities are not recorded, but no much larger clone differs from it by a single base. Study-level results and caveats: The long-lived group showed more naive CD4+ T cells, fewer expanded clones and increased TCR diversity than the aged group, suggesting age selection. The percentage of naive T cells measured by flow cytometry correlated strongly with observed TCR beta diversity. Observed TCR beta diversity per million T cells fell roughly linearly with age, and a significant reduction was already apparent by age roughly 41. Estimates of total diversity from one million sequenced T cells were regarded as lower bounds and underestimates. Because the CMV infection status of the donors was unknown, age-related changes in expanded clonotypes may potentially have been confounded. Bulk unsorted PBMC profiling prevented conclusive comparison of naive and antigen-experienced compartments.

This same sample was also taken into another study, of T cells of mothers and their children. As that second study puts it: The donors were nine systemically healthy Caucasian individuals, made up of three mothers and their six children. cDNA synthesis used all of the extracted RNA, with roughly 1.5 ug of RNA in each 15 ul reaction. In the second PCR, sample barcodes and 2-4 random nucleotides were introduced via the M1S primer. More than 9 million TCR beta CDR3 reads were obtained from each mother, and about 3 million reads were obtained from each child. TCR recombination output is similarly shaped by thymic selection in related and unrelated pairs, with a minor effect exerted by inherited differences. Normalized repertoire overlap in related mother-child pairs was always slightly higher than in unrelated mother-child pairs, but the difference was never significant. No persistent microchimeric T cell clones were found, with a detection sensitivity of 75 to 100 clones per million clonotypes. The study used deep NGS to compare TCR beta repertoires of mothers and children, seeking features distinguishing related mother-child pairs from unrelated individuals. Mothers averaged about 40 +/- 4 years of age and children averaged around 10 +/- 4 years. Libraries were sequenced on Illumina HiSeq 2000 with 100+100 nt paired-end reads after adapter ligation with NEBNext reagents. To prevent cross-contamination, the mother and child libraries were prepared one month apart and sequenced in separate runs. For each donor, somewhere between about 450,000 and 2,200,000 distinct TCR beta clonotypes were identified. Naive TCR beta clonotypes were estimated from low-frequency clonotypes matched to each donor's FACS-determined naive share, without sorting.

This sequence uses TRBV20-1 and TRBJ2-1; the D gene could be either TRBD1 or TRBD2, each agreeing at 5 bases. Source material: blood. This TCR came from a boy younger than 18 in good health. Here is the DNA: TGCAGTGCTAGGTACGGGGCTTACAATGAGCAGTTCTTC. This codes for CSARYGAYNEQFF.